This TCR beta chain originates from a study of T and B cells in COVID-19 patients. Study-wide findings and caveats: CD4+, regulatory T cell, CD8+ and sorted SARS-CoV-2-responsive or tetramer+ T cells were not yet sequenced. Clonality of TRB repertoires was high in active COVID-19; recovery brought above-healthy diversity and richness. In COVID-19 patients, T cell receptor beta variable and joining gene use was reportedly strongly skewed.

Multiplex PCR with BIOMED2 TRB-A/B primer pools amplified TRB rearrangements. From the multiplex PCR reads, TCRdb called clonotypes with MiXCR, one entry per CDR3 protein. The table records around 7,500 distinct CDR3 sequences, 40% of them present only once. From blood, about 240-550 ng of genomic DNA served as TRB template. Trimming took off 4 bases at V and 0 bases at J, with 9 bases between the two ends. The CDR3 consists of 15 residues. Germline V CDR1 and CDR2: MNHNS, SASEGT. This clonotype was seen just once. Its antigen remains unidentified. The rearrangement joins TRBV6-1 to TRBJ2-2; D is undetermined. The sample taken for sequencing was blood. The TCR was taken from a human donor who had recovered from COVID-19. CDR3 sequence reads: CASSGWSSNTGELFF. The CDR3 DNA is TGTGCCAGCAGTGGCTGGTCTTCGAACACCGGGGAGCTGTTTTTT.